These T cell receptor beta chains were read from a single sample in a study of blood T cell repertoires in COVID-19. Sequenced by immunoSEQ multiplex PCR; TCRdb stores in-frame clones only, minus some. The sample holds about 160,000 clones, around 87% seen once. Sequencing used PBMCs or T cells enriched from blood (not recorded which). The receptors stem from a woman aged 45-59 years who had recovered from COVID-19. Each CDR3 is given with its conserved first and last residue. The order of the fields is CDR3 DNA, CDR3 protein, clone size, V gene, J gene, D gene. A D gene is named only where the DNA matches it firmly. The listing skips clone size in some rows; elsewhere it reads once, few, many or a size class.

DNA: TGCGCCAGCAGCTGGACTTACGGAAACACCATATATTTT
CDR3: CASSWTYGNTIYF
size: .
V: TRBV5-1
J: TRBJ1-3
D: .

DNA: TGTGCCAGCTCCCGCACGACAGGGGTGAACACTGAAGCTTTCTTT
CDR3: CASSRTTGVNTEAFF
size: .
V: TRBV18
J: TRBJ1-1
D: TRBD1

DNA: TGCGCCAGCAGCTATCCGGGACTAGCGGGAAGCAATGAGCAGTTCTTC
CDR3: CASSYPGLAGSNEQFF
size: .
V: TRBV5-1
J: TRBJ2-1
D: TRBD2

DNA: TGTGCCTGGAAGTTATTTGCTAGCGGGGCTAGCACAGATACGCAGTATTTT
CDR3: CAWKLFASGASTDTQYF
size: .
V: TRBV30
J: TRBJ2-3
D: TRBD2

DNA: TGTGCCAGCAGCCCCCCGGGGGTCCTATACAATGAGCAGTTCTTC
CDR3: CASSPPGVLYNEQFF
size: .
V: TRBV7-9
J: TRBJ2-1
D: .

DNA: TGTGCCAGTAGCCCCGGGACAGGGGGTGGAAACACCATATATTTT
CDR3: CASSPGTGGGNTIYF
size: .
V: TRBV19
J: TRBJ1-3
D: TRBD1

DNA: TGTGCCAGCAGCTTAGGGGACACAACGGTTTGTAAAGGTCGGTACTTC
CDR3: CASSLGDTTVCKGRYF
size: .
V: TRBV7-9
J: TRBJ2-7
D: .

DNA: TGTGCCAGCAGTGTAAGGAGGGAAACAGATACGCAGTATTTT
CDR3: CASSVRRETDTQYF
size: once
V: TRBV2
J: TRBJ2-3
D: .

DNA: TGTGCCAGCAGCGTAGACAGTTATAGCAATCAGCCCCAGCATTTT
CDR3: CASSVDSYSNQPQHF
size: .
V: TRBV9
J: TRBJ1-5
D: .

DNA: TGTGCCAGCAGTTTCGGCGAGCAGTACTTC
CDR3: CASSFGEQYF
size: once
V: TRBV27
J: TRBJ2-7
D: .

DNA: TGTGCCAGCAGCCAAGGGGGCAAGCCTAAGTTCTTC
CDR3: CASSQGGKPKFF
size: .
V: TRBV14
J: TRBJ2-1
D: .

DNA: TGTGCCAGCAGCAAACGAGGCGCACTCCAAAATTTCTACGAGCAGTACTTC
CDR3: CASSKRGALQNFYEQYF
size: .
V: TRBV3-1/TRBV3-2
J: TRBJ2-7
D: .

DNA: TGTGCCAGCAGTTTGAGTACAGGGGGGTTCAACTACGAGCAGTACTTC
CDR3: CASSLSTGGFNYEQYF
size: once
V: TRBV27
J: TRBJ2-7
D: TRBD1

DNA: TGTGCCAGCCGGGGGGGGGCGAGTACTGAAGCTTTCTTT
CDR3: CASRGGASTEAFF
size: once
V: TRBV12-3/TRBV12-4
J: TRBJ1-1
D: .

DNA: TGTGCCAGTAGTTACAGACAGGGAGGACAGAATGAAAAACTGTTTTTT
CDR3: CASSYRQGGQNEKLFF
size: .
V: TRBV19
J: TRBJ1-4
D: TRBD1

DNA: TGTGCCAGCAGCACGGGTGGGCAGGGCGCTCAAGAGACCCAGTACTTC
CDR3: CASSTGGQGAQETQYF
size: .
V: TRBV5-4
J: TRBJ2-5
D: .

DNA: TGTGCCAGCAGTCACAAGCGGGGCACTGAAGCTTTCTTT
CDR3: CASSHKRGTEAFF
size: .
V: TRBV6-2/TRBV6-3
J: TRBJ1-1
D: .

DNA: TGTGCCAGCAGCCTCACAGGGTCTGAAGCTTTCTTT
CDR3: CASSLTGSEAFF
size: .
V: TRBV12-3/TRBV12-4
J: TRBJ1-1
D: .

DNA: TGTGCCAGCAGCTTAGATGTGGGGGCCCTCGGGACGCAGTATTTT
CDR3: CASSLDVGALGTQYF
size: .
V: TRBV7-2
J: TRBJ2-3
D: .

DNA: TGTGCCTGGAGTGGATTCACGTCACACAGGGGGCCCAACTATGGCTACACCTTC
CDR3: CAWSGFTSHRGPNYGYTF
size: .
V: TRBV30
J: TRBJ1-2
D: TRBD1

DNA: TGTGCCTGGAGTGTTGAGGGTAAGGCCGAAGCTTTCTTT
CDR3: CAWSVEGKAEAFF
size: .
V: TRBV30
J: TRBJ1-1
D: .

DNA: TGTGCCAGCAGCGTAGTCGACAATGACTCCTACGAGCAGTACTTC
CDR3: CASSVVDNDSYEQYF
size: .
V: TRBV9
J: TRBJ2-7
D: .

DNA: TGTGCCATCACCTTTGGCCCGAACACTGAAGCTTTCTTT
CDR3: CAITFGPNTEAFF
size: .
V: TRBV10-3
J: TRBJ1-1
D: .

DNA: TGCGCCAGCAGCCAAGAGCTCGCACAGGCTAACTATGGCTACACCTTC
CDR3: CASSQELAQANYGYTF
size: .
V: TRBV4-3
J: TRBJ1-2
D: .

DNA: TGTGCCAGTAGTTCTCCGGGACAGGGCCACTATGGCTACACCTTC
CDR3: CASSSPGQGHYGYTF
size: .
V: TRBV19
J: TRBJ1-2
D: TRBD1

DNA: TGTGCCATCAAGCGGGAGGGATCACCCCTCCACTTT
CDR3: CAIKREGSPLHF
size: .
V: TRBV10-3
J: TRBJ1-6
D: .

DNA: TGTGCCCCCGGCGGGGATTCGGGTGAGCAGTTCTTC
CDR3: CAPGGDSGEQFF
size: .
V: TRBV7-9
J: TRBJ2-1
D: .

DNA: TGTGCCAGCAGCCAAGAACGGTACAATGAGCAGTTCTTC
CDR3: CASSQERYNEQFF
size: .
V: TRBV3-1/TRBV3-2
J: TRBJ2-1
D: .

DNA: TGCGCCAGCAGCTTGGACAGGGGCTACTCCTACGAGCAGTACTTC
CDR3: CASSLDRGYSYEQYF
size: once
V: TRBV5-1
J: TRBJ2-7
D: TRBD1

DNA: TGTGCCAGTACCCCGGGGGATCAGCCCCAGCATTTT
CDR3: CASTPGDQPQHF
size: .
V: TRBV19
J: TRBJ1-5
D: .

DNA: TGTGCCAGCTCACCACAAAGGGGGCGAGGAACCGGGGAGCTGTTTTTT
CDR3: CASSPQRGRGTGELFF
size: .
V: TRBV18
J: TRBJ2-2
D: TRBD1

DNA: TGTGCCAGCAGCTCGATGTCTAGAGCGGGGGCGGAAGATACGCAGTATTTT
CDR3: CASSSMSRAGAEDTQYF
size: once
V: TRBV7-9
J: TRBJ2-3
D: TRBD2

DNA: TGCGCCAGCAGCTCTTCTCCCACCGGGGAGCTGTTTTTT
CDR3: CASSSSPTGELFF
size: .
V: TRBV5-1
J: TRBJ2-2
D: .

DNA: TGTGCCAGCAGCTGGGGACTCGGCGCAGATACGCAGTATTTT
CDR3: CASSWGLGADTQYF
size: .
V: TRBV7-2
J: TRBJ2-3
D: .

DNA: TGTGCCAGCAGCCCGGGGGGCTCCTATAATTCACCCCTCCACTTT
CDR3: CASSPGGSYNSPLHF
size: once
V: TRBV5-5
J: TRBJ1-6
D: .

DNA: TGCAGCGTTGAAGATCTTGGGACTAGCGGGGGCCGTCACACCGGGGAGCTGTTTTTT
CDR3: CSVEDLGTSGGRHTGELFF
size: .
V: TRBV29-1
J: TRBJ2-2
D: TRBD2

DNA: TGTGCCAGCACCCATAGGGGGGGGATAGCAGGGTTCGAGCAGTACTTC
CDR3: CASTHRGGIAGFEQYF
size: .
V: TRBV27
J: TRBJ2-7
D: .

DNA: TGTGCCAGCTCACCCGACAGAAGCTACGAGCAGTACTTC
CDR3: CASSPDRSYEQYF
size: few
V: TRBV18
J: TRBJ2-7
D: .

DNA: TGTGCCAGCAGCCCCCTAAGGGGATCGGGCAATCAGCCCCAGCATTTT
CDR3: CASSPLRGSGNQPQHF
size: .
V: TRBV5-5
J: TRBJ1-5
D: .

DNA: TGTGCCAGCAGCGTAGAAGCAGGTCGGGGCTACGAGCAGTACTTC
CDR3: CASSVEAGRGYEQYF
size: .
V: TRBV9
J: TRBJ2-7
D: .